Listed here are 15 T cell receptor beta chains from one sample, sequenced in a study of blood T cell repertoires in COVID-19 (TCRdb year 2020). The library was made by the immunoSEQ multiplex PCR assay. Drawn from immuneACCESS, this table holds only the in-frame rearrangements with V and J called that TCRdb kept. Clones are partly lost; checked studies trace under half to an unresolved V gene and leave the rest unexplained. The sample table shows a few hundred thousand clones, and around 91% are seen once. The top ten clonotypes cover around 4.3% of the sample. The material sequenced was PBMCs or T cells enriched from blood (not recorded which). These receptors originate from a woman under 30 with acute COVID-19.

This chain connects TRBV25-1 to TRBJ2-3; TRBD2 matches 7 bases. Trimming took 3 bases from V and 2 from J; bases not matched to a gene: 8. This CDR3 comprises 16 residues. From germline, CDR1 is MGHDK and CDR2 SYGVNS. Here the CDR3 DNA reads TGTGCCAGCAGTGACAGGGTGGGAGGGCACACAGATACGCAGTATTTT. Translating gives CASSDRVGGHTDTQYF.

This rearrangement joins TRBV28 to TRBJ1-2, with D perhaps TRBD1 (6 bases). This CDR3 contains 15 residues. With 5 bases removed from V and 4 bases from J, the gap between germline ends came to 17 bases. Looked up from germline, CDR1 is MDHEN and CDR2 is SYDVKM. The CDR3 here is CASSPLRGGSYGYTF. CDR3 in DNA: TGTGCCAGCAGTCCCCTTCGGGGGGGCAGCTATGGCTACACCTTC.

Regarding this clone: Other nucleotide sequences in the sample specify the same CDR3. In DNA, the CDR3 is TGCGCCAGCAGCTTGGCGGGAACTCAAGAGACCCAGTACTTC. Protein product: CASSLAGTQETQYF. The chain has TRBV5-1 and TRBJ2-5; possible D gene TRBD2, 5 bases. Trimming cost V 0 bases and J 2 bases, with 8 bases left between them. Germline-derived CDR1 and CDR2 are SGHRS and YFSETQ. The CDR3 length is 14 residues.

Regarding this clone: A read error may account for a junction end that differs from germline. The chain has TRBV7-7 and TRBJ2-1; 11 bases are shared with TRBD2. Germline CDR1 reads SSHAT; CDR2 reads FNYEAQ (reference sequence). This CDR3 contains 15 residues. The CDR3 DNA follows: TGTGCTAGCAGCCCCGGGACTAGCGGTATCTATGAGCAGTTCTTC. This sequence encodes CASSPGTSGIYEQFF.

This chain joins TRBV7-9 and TRBJ1-6; 11 nucleotides agree with TRBD1. There are 16 residues in the CDR3. V dropped 1 base and J dropped 9; count of bases not matched to a gene: 5. Germline CDR1 and CDR2: SEHNR and FQNEAQ (reference sequence). The CDR3 nucleotides are TGTGCCAGCAGCTTAGAAGGAGGGACAGGGGGTTCACCCCTCCACTTT. Amino acids: CASSLEGGTGGSPLHF.

J is TRBJ1-3 and V is TRBV7-9; D possibly corresponds to TRBD1 (5 bases). V was trimmed by 5 bases and J by 4 bases, leaving 9 bases between them. The CDR3 sequence is 13 residues long. Germline-derived CDR1 and CDR2 are SEHNR and FQNEAQ (reference sequence). The CDR3 nucleotides are TGTGCCAGCAGCGGGACTCGAGGAAACACCATATATTTT. Protein product: CASSGTRGNTIYF.

The chain couples TRBV5-4 to TRBJ2-1; 9 bases map to TRBD2. J was trimmed by 4 bases and V by 1 base; bases with no gene match: 3. CDR1 is SGHNT, CDR2 YYREEE, per germline (reference sequence). The CDR3 runs to 15 residues. The DNA of the CDR3 is TGTGCCAGCAGCTTGAAGCGGGAGGCTTACAATGAGCAGTTCTTC. It yields the protein CASSLKREAYNEQFF.

A few counts support this clone. The chain recombines TRBV28 with TRBJ1-2, with a tentative D call TRBD1 (6 bases). CDR1 is MDHEN, CDR2 SYDVKM, per germline. Trimming removed 4 bases at V and 4 bases at J, with 16 bases between. The CDR3 spans 15 residues. The CDR3 reads CASSSGGAQVYGYTF. The CDR3 DNA follows: TGTGCCAGCAGTTCCGGGGGGGCGCAGGTCTATGGCTACACCTTC.

This chain joins TRBV29-1 and TRBJ1-1; TRBD1 might be the D (6 bases). Germline CDR1 reads SQVTM; CDR2 reads ANQGSEA. The CDR3 loop spans 13 amino acids. V lost 7 bases and J 0 bases, leaving 12 bases between the germline ends. The CDR3 sequence: CSGGGQMNTEAFF. The CDR3 DNA is TGCAGCGGGGGGGGCCAAATGAACACTGAAGCTTTCTTT. The whole variable domain, filled in from reference TRBV29-1 and TRBJ1-1, reads SAVISQKPSRDICQRGTSLTIQCQVDSQVTMMFWYRQQPGQSLTLIATANQGSEATYESGFVIDKFPISRPNLTFSTLTVSNMSPEDSSIYLCSGGGQMNTEAFFGQGTRLTVV.

This chain joins TRBV9 and TRBJ2-5, with TRBD2 matching over 10 bases. CDR1 SGDLS and CDR2 YYNGEE come from the germline V gene. V lost 0 bases and J lost 1; bases outside the gene matches: 3. CDR3 size: 16 residues. The CDR3 is CASSVGAGGFQETQYF. DNA for the CDR3: TGTGCCAGCAGCGTAGGAGCGGGGGGGTTCCAAGAGACCCAGTACTTC.

The V and J genes are TRBV28 and TRBJ1-2, with 12 bases aligning to TRBD1. Germline trimming cut 1 base from V and 7 bases from J; bases unmatched to any gene: 7. Germline loops: CDR1 MDHEN, CDR2 SYDVKM. The CDR3 runs to 16 residues. This chain's CDR3 is CASSLFLGQGARGYTF. The CDR3 DNA reads as TGTGCCAGCAGTTTATTTCTGGGACAGGGGGCTCGTGGCTACACCTTC.

CDR3 sequence (DNA): TGTGCCAGCAGTTTGGGGGACAGTGAAGCTTTCTTT. This codes for CASSLGDSEAFF. This rearrangement joins TRBV28 to TRBJ1-1, with 7 nucleotides matching TRBD1. Germline CDR1 reads MDHEN; CDR2 reads SYDVKM. V shed 3 bases, J shed 7 bases, and the junction held 2 bases outside the gene matches. CDR3 size: 12 residues.

This chain links TRBV7-2 with TRBJ2-1; D is undetermined. Trimming removed 2 bases from V and 0 bases from J, with 8 bases in between. CDR1 is SGHTA and CDR2 is FQGNSA in the germline V gene. CDR3 size: 15 residues. The CDR3 protein is CASSLNSYSYNEQFF. CDR3 in DNA: TGTGCCAGCAGCTTAAACTCCTACTCCTACAATGAGCAGTTCTTC.

This clone was observed a few times. This rearrangement joins TRBV2 to TRBJ2-5; no definite D call. There are 13 residues in the CDR3. Germline V CDR1 and CDR2: SNHLY, FYNNEI. Trimming removed 2 bases at V and 2 bases at J, with 6 bases between. The CDR3 DNA sequence: TGTGCCAGCAGTGAACAGATTCAAGAGACCCAGTACTTC. It specifies CASSEQIQETQYF.

The chain employs TRBV12-5 and TRBJ2-7, with a possible D match to TRBD2 (5 bases). CDR1 LGHNT and CDR2 FRNRAP come from the germline V gene. V was cut by 5 bases and J by 2 bases, with 16 bases left in between. This CDR3 spans 15 amino acids. The CDR3 loop reads CASGPTSGYPYEQYF. As DNA, the CDR3 is TGTGCTAGTGGTCCAACGAGCGGTTACCCCTACGAGCAGTACTTC. The full variable domain, rest sourced from reference TRBV12-5 and TRBJ2-7, is DARVTQTPRHKVTEMGQEVTMRCQPILGHNTVFWYRQTMMQGLELLAYFRNRAPLDDSGMPKDRFSAEMPDATLATLKIQPSEPRDSAVYFCASGPTSGYPYEQYFGPGTRLTVT.